A selection of T cell receptor beta chains follows, all from one sample in a study of T cell responses to AZD1222 COVID-19 vaccine. Measured with immunoSEQ multiplex PCR; TCRdb has only the in-frame clones, and not every one. The data contain roughly 150,000 clones, about 88% of them singletons. The material sequenced was peripheral blood, taken on day 0 of AZD1222 vaccination. The source of these receptors is an adult in good health. CDR3s include the opening cysteine and the closing phenylalanine or tryptophan.

TRBV5-1 | CASSFNPQGETQYF
TRBV5-1 | CASSLGTGGYYNEQFF
TRBV28 | CASGGYGYTF
TRBV4-1 | CASSQPGQTGELFF
TRBV29-1 | CSVSGENGYTF
TRBV2 | CASSENGRSEAFF
TRBV5-8 | CASSLGPGYGYTF
TRBV3-1/TRBV3-2 | CASSQRLYYGYTF
TRBV5-1 | CASSLGQISYIGNEKLFF
TRBV10-1 | CASRDRGTGELFF
TRBV11-2 | CASSFLDRGLAGGRNEQFF
TRBV5-1 | CASSSGRIGGYTF
TRBV7-7 | CASSLRTGPSYEQYF
TRBV30 | CAWTREITEAFF
TRBV5-4 | CASSLDEGFYEQYF
TRBV7-9 | CASSFPGQGRNTEAFF
TRBV19 | CASSIVTSGLSSYNEQFF
TRBV3-1/TRBV3-2 | CASSQRPGGLPYGYTF
TRBV7-7 | CASSFFVHEQYF
TRBV30 | CAWSVGDIQYF
TRBV6-5 | CASSYSGASNQPQHF
TRBV7-2 | CASSFAREPDTQYF
TRBV5-1 | CASSLVPDTDYEQYF
TRBV5-1 | CASSYRDGNSPLHF
TRBV2 | CASSRDPGQGQPQHF
TRBV25-1 | CASSEAGGHTGELFF
TRBV7-8 | CASSLLSTDTQYF
TRBV9 | CASSVGDRNGETQYF
TRBV15 | CATSSTGYTEAFF